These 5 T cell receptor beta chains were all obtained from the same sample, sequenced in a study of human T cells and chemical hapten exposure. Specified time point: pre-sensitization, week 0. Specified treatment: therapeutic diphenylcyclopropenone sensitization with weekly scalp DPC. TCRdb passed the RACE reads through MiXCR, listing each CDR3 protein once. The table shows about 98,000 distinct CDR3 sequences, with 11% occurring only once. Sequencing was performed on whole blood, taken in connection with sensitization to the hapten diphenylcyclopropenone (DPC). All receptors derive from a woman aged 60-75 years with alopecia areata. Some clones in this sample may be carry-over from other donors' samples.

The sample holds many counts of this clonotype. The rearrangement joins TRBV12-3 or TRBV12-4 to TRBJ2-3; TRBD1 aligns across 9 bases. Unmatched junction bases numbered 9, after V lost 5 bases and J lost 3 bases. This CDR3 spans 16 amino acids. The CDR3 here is CASSPTGTGLTDTQYF. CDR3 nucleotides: TGTGCCAGCAGTCCCACGGGGACAGGGCTGACAGATACGCAGTATTTT.

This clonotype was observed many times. The CDR3 spells CAISESPGNYEQYF. CDR3 DNA: TGTGCCATCAGTGAGTCACCAGGGAACTACGAGCAGTACTTC. This chain connects TRBV10-3 to TRBJ2-7; a possible D gene is TRBD1 (5 bases). V lost 0 bases and J lost 3, with 9 bases in between. Germline V gives CDR1 ENHRY, CDR2 SYGVKD. The CDR3 covers 14 residues.

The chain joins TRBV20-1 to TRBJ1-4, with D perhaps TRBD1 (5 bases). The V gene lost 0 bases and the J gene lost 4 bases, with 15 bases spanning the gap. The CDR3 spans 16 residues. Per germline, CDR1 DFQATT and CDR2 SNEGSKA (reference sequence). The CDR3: CSARDQGSWDNEKLFF. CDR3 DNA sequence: TGCAGTGCTAGAGATCAGGGCAGCTGGGATAATGAAAAACTGTTTTTT.

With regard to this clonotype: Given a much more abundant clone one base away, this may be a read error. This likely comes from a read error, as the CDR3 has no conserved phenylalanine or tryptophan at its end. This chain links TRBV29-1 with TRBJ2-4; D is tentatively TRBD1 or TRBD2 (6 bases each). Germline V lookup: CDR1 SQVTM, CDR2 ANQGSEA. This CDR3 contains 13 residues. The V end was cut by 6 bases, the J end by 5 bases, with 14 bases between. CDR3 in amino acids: CSVALGGENIQYL. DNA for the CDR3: TGCAGCGTGGCTCTGGGGGGCGAAAACATTCAGTACCTC.

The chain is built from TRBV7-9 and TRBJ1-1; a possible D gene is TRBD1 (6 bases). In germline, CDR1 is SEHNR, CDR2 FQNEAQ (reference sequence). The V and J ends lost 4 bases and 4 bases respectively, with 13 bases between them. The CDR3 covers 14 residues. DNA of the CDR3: TGTGCCAGCAGCTACACAGGGAGGTCCACTGAAGCTTTCTTT. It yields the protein CASSYTGRSTEAFF.